This T cell receptor (beta chain) was captured in a study of cytomegalovirus exposure and HLA in healthy donors. 13 Jbeta primers and 60 Vbeta primers were used for the PCR. Repertoires were generated with immunoSEQ multiplex PCR, while TCRdb's copy carries only in-frame clones and drops some. The repertoire holds about 130,000 clones, with 80% as singletons. CDR1 SGHDN and CDR2 FVKESK come from the germline V gene. This CDR3 contains 16 residues. The V end was cut by 1 base, the J end by 5 bases, with 17 bases between. The genes are TRBV14 and TRBJ1-1; D unclear. The sequence was obtained from a young man in good health and CMV-seropositive. The source material was PBMCs. This CDR3 reads CASSQVIRGRWTEAFF. The CDR3, as DNA: TGTGCCAGCAGCCAAGTTATACGGGGTCGGTGGACTGAAGCTTTCTTT. The whole variable domain, remainder taken from reference TRBV14 and TRBJ1-1, is EAGVTQFPSHSVIEKGQTVTLRCDPISGHDNLYWYRRVMGKEIKFLLHFVKESKQDESGMPNNRFLAERTGGTYSTLKVQPAELEDSGVYFCASSQVIRGRWTEAFFGQGTRLTVV.